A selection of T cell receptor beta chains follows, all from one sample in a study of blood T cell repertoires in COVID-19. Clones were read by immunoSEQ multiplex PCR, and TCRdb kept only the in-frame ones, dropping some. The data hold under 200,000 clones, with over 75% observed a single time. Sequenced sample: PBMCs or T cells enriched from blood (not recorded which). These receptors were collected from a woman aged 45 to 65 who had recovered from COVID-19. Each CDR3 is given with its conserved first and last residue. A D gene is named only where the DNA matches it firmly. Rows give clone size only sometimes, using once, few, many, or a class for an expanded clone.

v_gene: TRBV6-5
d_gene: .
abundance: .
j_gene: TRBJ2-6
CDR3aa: CASSGQLTGANVLTF
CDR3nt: TGTGCCAGCAGCGGACAGCTGACTGGGGCCAACGTCCTGACTTTC

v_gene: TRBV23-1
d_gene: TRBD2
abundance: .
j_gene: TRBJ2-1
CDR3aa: CASSQSREMRDRAGDEQFF
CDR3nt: TGCGCCAGCAGTCAATCGAGGGAAATGCGGGACCGAGCGGGAGATGAGCAGTTCTTC

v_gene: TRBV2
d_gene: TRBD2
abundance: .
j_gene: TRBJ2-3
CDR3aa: CASRLAGVTQYF
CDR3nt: TGTGCCAGCAGGCTAGCGGGAGTGACGCAGTATTTT

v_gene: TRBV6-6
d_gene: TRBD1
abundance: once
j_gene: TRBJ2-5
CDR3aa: CASSRGQGIQETQYF
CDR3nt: TGTGCCAGCAGCCGTGGACAGGGGATTCAAGAGACCCAGTACTTC

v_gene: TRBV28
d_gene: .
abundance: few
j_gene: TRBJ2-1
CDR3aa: CASSPQVGYNEQFF
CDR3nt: TGTGCCAGCAGTCCCCAGGTTGGGTACAATGAGCAGTTCTTC

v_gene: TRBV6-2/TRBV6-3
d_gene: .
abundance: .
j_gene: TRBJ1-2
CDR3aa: CASSRTDYWGNYGYTF
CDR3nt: TGTGCCAGCAGTCGGACAGATTATTGGGGCAACTATGGCTACACCTTC

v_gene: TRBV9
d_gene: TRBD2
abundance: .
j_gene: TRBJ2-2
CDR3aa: CASSSRTSGTGELFF
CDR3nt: TGTGCCAGCAGCTCCCGGACTAGCGGGACCGGGGAGCTGTTTTTT

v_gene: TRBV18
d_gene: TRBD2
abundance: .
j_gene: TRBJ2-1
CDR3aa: CASSPPELAGGYNNEQFF
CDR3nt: TGTGCCAGCTCACCACCGGAACTAGCGGGAGGGTATAACAATGAGCAGTTCTTC

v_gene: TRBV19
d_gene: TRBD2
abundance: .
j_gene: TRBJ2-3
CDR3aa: CASSRGGDTQYF
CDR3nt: TGTGCCAGTAGTCGGGGGGGAGATACGCAGTATTTT

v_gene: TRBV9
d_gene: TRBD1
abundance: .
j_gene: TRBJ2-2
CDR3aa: CASSADRVGGELFF
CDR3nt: TGTGCCAGCAGCGCAGACAGGGTAGGCGGGGAGCTGTTTTTT

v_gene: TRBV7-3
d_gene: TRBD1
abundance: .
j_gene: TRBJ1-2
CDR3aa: CASSMGTGKGFKEGGYTF
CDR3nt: TGTGCCAGCAGCATGGGGACAGGGAAGGGGTTCAAGGAGGGTGGCTACACCTTC

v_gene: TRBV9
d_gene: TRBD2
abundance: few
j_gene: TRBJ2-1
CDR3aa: CASSVALLAGDNEQFF
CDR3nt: TGTGCCAGCAGCGTAGCATTGCTAGCGGGAGACAATGAGCAGTTCTTC

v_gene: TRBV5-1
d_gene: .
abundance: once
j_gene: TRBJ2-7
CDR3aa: CASSSDRSSYEQYF
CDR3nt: TGCGCCAGCAGCTCAGACAGGAGCTCCTACGAGCAGTACTTC

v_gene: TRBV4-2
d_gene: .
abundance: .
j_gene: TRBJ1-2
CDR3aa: CASSPIGGYGYTF
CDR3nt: TGTGCCAGCAGCCCGATAGGGGGATATGGCTACACCTTC

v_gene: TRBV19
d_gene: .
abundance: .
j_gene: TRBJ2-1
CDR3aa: CASSIAPAASRGEQFF
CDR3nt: TGTGCCAGTAGTATCGCCCCGGCCGCCAGTCGGGGTGAGCAGTTCTTC

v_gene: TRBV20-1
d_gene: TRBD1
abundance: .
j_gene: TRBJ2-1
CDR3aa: CSASGRQGGQFF
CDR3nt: TGCAGTGCTAGTGGAAGACAGGGGGGGCAGTTCTTC

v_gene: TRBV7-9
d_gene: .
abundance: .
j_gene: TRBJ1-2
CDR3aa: CASTPPGGDGYTF
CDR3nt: TGTGCCAGCACCCCGCCGGGGGGTGATGGCTACACCTTC

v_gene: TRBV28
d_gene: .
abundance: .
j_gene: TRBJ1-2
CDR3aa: CASSLQGSGYTF
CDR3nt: TGTGCCAGCAGTTTACAGGGTTCCGGCTACACCTTC

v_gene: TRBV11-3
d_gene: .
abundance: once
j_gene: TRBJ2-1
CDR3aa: CASSQNQGGNEQFF
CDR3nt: TGTGCCAGCAGCCAAAATCAGGGGGGCAATGAGCAGTTCTTC

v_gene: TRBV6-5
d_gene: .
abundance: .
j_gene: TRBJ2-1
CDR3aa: CASSDFLYNEQFF
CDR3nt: TGTGCCAGCAGCGACTTCTTATACAATGAGCAGTTCTTC

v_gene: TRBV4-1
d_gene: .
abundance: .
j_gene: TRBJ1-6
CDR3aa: CASRDSNNSPLHF
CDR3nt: TGCGCCAGCAGGGACAGCAATAATTCACCCCTCCACTTT

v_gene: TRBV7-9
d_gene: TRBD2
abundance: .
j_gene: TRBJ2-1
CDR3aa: CASSLPRLAGKLVF
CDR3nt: TGTGCCAGCAGCCTACCTCGACTAGCGGGCAAACTGGTCTTC

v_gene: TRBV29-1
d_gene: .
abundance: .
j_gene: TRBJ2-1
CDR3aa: CSVLRDNEQFF
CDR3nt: TGCAGCGTTCTCCGGGACAATGAGCAGTTCTTC

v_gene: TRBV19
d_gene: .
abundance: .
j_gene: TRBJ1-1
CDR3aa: CASSTPQGLAAFF
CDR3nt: TGTGCCAGTAGTACCCCTCAGGGTTTGGCAGCTTTCTTT

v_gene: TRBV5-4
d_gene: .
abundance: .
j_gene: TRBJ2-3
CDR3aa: CASSLVLGDEAQYF
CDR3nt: TGTGCCAGCAGCTTGGTATTAGGGGATGAAGCGCAGTATTTT

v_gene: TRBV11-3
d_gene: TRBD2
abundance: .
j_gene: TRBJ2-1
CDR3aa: CASSLGGTSLNEQFF
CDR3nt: TGTGCCAGCAGCCTGGGAGGGACTAGCTTGAATGAGCAGTTCTTC

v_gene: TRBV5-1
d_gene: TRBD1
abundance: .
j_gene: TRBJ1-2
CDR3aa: CASSLGQGGGGYTF
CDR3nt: TGCGCCAGCAGCTTGGGACAGGGTGGTGGAGGCTACACCTTC

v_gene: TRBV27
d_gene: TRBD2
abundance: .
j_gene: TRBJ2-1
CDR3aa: CASSLGRAHYNEQFF
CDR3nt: TGTGCCAGCAGTTTAGGGAGGGCCCACTACAATGAGCAGTTCTTC

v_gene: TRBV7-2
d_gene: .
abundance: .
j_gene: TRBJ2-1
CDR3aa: CASSLQGMVNEQFF
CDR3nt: TGTGCCAGCAGCCTCCAGGGTATGGTTAATGAGCAGTTCTTC

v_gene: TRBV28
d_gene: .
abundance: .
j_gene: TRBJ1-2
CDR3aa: CASSGQPNYGYTF
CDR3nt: TGTGCCAGCAGCGGACAGCCTAACTATGGCTACACCTTC

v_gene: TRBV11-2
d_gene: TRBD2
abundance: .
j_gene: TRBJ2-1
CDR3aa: CASSLTSGVHEQFF
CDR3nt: TGTGCCAGCAGCCTGACTAGCGGGGTCCATGAGCAGTTCTTC

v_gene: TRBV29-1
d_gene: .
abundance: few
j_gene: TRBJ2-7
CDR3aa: CSAADSPVAYEQYF
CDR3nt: TGCAGCGCGGCGGACAGTCCGGTCGCCTACGAGCAGTACTTC

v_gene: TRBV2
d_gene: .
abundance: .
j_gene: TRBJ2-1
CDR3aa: CASSQEVTTSNEQFF
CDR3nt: TGTGCCAGCAGTCAGGAGGTCACTACCTCCAATGAGCAGTTCTTC

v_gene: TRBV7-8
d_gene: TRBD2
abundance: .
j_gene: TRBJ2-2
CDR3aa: CASSLTSGNTGELFF
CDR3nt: TGTGCCAGCAGCTTGACTAGCGGGAACACCGGGGAGCTGTTTTTT

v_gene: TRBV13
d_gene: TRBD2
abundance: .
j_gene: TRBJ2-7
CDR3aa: CASSSDGTSAYEQYF
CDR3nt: TGTGCCAGCAGCTCGGACGGGACTAGCGCCTACGAGCAGTACTTC

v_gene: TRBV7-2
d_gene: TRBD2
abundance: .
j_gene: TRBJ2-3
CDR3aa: CASSSLAGGPTDTQYF
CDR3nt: TGTGCCAGCAGCTCCCTAGCGGGAGGCCCCACAGATACGCAGTATTTT

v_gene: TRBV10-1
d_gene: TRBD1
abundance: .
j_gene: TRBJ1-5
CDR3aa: CASSGQGGQPQHF
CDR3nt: TGCGCCAGCAGCGGACAGGGTGGACAGCCCCAGCATTTT

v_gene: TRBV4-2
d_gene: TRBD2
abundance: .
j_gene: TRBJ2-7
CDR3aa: CASSQAGTSGGHEQYF
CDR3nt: TGTGCCAGCAGCCAGGCCGGGACTAGCGGGGGCCACGAGCAGTACTTC

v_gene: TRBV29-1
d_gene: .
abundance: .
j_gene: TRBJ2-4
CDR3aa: CSVARGGQLKNIQYF
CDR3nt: TGCAGCGTGGCTAGGGGGGGCCAACTCAAAAACATTCAGTACTTC

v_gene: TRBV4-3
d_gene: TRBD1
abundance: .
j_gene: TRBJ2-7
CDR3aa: CASSDSLWTGPGEQYF
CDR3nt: TGCGCCAGCAGCGATAGCCTCTGGACAGGGCCTGGCGAGCAGTACTTC

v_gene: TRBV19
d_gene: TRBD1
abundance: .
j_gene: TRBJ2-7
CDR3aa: CASSPGTGGYEQYF
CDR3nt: TGTGCCAGTAGTCCCGGGACAGGGGGCTACGAGCAGTACTTC

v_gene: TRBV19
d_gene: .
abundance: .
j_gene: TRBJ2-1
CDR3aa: CASSIQGGRQGFAASYNEQFF
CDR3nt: TGTGCCAGTAGTATCCAAGGAGGGCGACAGGGTTTCGCCGCCTCCTACAATGAGCAGTTCTTC

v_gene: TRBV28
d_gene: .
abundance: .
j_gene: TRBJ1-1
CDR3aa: CASTAMAGGNTEAFF
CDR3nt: TGTGCCAGCACCGCGATGGCGGGAGGGAACACTGAAGCTTTCTTT

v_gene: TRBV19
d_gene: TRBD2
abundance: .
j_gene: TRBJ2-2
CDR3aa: CASSPGLAGVAYTGELFF
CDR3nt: TGTGCCAGTAGCCCGGGACTAGCGGGAGTGGCGTACACCGGGGAGCTGTTTTTT

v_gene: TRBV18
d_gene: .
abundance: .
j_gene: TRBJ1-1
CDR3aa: CASSHTDTYTEAFF
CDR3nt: TGTGCCAGCTCACACACGGACACTTACACTGAAGCTTTCTTT

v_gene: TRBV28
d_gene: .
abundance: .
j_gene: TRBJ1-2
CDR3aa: CASTPLGENYGYTF
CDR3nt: TGTGCCAGCACCCCCCTCGGGGAGAACTATGGCTACACCTTC

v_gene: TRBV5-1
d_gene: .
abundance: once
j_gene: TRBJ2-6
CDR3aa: CASSQDPNVLTF
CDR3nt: TGCGCCAGCTCCCAGGATCCCAACGTCCTGACTTTC

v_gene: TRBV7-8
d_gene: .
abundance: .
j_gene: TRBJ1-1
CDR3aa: CASSLITGNTEAFF
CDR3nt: TGTGCCAGCAGTCTCATTACAGGGAACACTGAAGCTTTCTTT

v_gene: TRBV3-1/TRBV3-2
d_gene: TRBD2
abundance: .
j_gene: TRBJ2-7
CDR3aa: CASSGLAGYEQYF
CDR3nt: TGTGCCAGCAGCGGACTAGCGGGTTACGAGCAGTACTTC

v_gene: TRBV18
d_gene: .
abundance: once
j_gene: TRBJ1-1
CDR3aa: CASSPVQGMNTEAFF
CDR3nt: TGTGCCAGCTCCCCGGTGCAGGGGATGAACACTGAAGCTTTCTTT

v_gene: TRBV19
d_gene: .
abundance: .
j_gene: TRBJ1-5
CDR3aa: CASSIGQNQPQHF
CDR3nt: TGTGCCAGTAGTATCGGACAAAACCAGCCCCAGCATTTT

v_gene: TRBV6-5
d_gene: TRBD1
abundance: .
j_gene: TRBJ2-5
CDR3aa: CASSTGETETQYF
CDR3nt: TGTGCCAGCAGTACAGGGGAGACAGAGACCCAGTACTTC

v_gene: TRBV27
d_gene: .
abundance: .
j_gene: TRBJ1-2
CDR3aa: CASSLFPGIGGYTF
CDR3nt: TGTGCCAGCAGTTTATTCCCAGGGATAGGCGGCTACACCTTC

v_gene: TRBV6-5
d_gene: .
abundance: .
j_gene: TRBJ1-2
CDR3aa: CASTGYLNYGYTF
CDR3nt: TGTGCCAGCACAGGGTACCTAAACTATGGCTACACCTTC

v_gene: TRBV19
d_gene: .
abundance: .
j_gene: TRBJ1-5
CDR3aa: CASSITARKNQPQHF
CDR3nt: TGTGCCAGTAGTATAACTGCCAGGAAAAATCAGCCCCAGCATTTT

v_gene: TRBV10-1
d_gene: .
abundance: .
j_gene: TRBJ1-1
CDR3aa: CASSGGAEAFF
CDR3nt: TGCGCCAGCAGTGGGGGCGCTGAAGCTTTCTTT

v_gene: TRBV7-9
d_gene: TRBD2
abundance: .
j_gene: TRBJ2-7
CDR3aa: CASSTRTSGASYEQYF
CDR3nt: TGTGCCAGCAGCACAAGGACTAGCGGGGCATCCTACGAGCAGTACTTC

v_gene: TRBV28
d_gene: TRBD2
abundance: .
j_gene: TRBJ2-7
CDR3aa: CASKKGRELDEQYF
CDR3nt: TGTGCCAGCAAAAAAGGGCGGGAGTTAGACGAGCAGTACTTC

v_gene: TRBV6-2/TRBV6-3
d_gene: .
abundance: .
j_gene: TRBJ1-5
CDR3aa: CASSYLADNQPQHF
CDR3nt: TGTGCCAGCAGTTACCTAGCAGACAATCAGCCCCAGCATTTT